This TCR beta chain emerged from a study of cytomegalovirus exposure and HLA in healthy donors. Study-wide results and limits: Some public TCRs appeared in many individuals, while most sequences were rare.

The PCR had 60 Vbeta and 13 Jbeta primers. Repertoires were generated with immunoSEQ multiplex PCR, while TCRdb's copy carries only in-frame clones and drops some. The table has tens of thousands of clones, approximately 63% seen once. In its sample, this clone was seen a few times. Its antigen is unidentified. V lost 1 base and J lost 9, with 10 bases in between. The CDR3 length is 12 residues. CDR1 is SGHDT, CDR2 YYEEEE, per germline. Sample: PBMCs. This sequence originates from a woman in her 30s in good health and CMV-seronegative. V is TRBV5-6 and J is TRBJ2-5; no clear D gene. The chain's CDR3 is CASSLKLASQYF. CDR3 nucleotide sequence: TGTGCCAGCAGCTTGAAATTGGCTTCCCAGTACTTC.